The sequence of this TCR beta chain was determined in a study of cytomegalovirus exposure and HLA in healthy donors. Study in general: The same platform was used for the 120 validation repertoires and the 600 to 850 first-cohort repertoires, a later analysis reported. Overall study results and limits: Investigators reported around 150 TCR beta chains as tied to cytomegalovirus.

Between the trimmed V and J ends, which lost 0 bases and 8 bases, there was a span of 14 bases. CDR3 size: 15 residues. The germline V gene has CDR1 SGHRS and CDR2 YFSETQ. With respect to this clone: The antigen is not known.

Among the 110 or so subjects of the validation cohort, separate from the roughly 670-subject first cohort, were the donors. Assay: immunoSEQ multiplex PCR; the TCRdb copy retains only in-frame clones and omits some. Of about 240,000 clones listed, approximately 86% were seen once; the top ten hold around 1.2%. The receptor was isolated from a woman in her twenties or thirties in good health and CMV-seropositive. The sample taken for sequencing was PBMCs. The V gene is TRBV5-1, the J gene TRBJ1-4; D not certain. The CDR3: CASSLGGGLGEKLFF. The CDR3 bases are TGCGCCAGCAGCTTGGGTGGCGGGCTGGGGGAAAAACTGTTTTTT.